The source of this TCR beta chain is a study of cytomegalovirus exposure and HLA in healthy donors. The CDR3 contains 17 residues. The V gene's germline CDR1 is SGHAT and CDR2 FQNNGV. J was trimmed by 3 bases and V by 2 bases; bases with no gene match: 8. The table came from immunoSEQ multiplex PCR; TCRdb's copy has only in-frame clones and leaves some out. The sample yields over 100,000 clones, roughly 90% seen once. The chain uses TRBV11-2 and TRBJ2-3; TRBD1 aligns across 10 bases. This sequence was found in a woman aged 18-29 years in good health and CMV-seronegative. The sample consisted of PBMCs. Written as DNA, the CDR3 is TGTGCCAGCAGCTTACGGCGCCGGGACAGGGGTACAGATACGCAGTATTTT. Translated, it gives CASSLRRRDRGTDTQYF.